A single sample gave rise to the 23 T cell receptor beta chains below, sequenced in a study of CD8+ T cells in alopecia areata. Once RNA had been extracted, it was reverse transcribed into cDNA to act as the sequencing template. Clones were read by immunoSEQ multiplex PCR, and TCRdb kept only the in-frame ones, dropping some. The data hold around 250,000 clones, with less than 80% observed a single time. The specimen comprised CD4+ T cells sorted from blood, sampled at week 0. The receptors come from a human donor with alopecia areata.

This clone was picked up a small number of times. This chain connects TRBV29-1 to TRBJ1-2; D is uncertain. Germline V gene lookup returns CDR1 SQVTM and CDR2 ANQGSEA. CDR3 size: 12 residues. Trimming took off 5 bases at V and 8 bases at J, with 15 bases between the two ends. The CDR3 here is CSVLLLAGGYTF. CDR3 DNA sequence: TGCAGCGTTCTCCTCCTTGCGGGGGGCTACACCTTC.

In DNA, the CDR3 is TGTGCCAGCAGTGAATTCCGGGGGGGAGAGGAGCAGTACTTC. This encodes CASSEFRGGEEQYF. This rearrangement joins TRBV25-1 to TRBJ2-7; TRBD2 agrees at 8 bases. Germline trimming cut 1 base from V and 7 bases from J; bases unmatched to any gene: 6. The germline gives CDR1 MGHDK, CDR2 SYGVNS. This CDR3 spans 14 amino acids.

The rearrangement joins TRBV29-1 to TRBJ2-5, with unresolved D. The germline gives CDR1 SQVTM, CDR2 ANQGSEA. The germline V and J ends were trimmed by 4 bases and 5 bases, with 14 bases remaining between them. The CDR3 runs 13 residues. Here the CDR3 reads CSVAVGSPETQYF. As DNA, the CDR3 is TGCAGCGTTGCGGTAGGTTCCCCGGAGACCCAGTACTTC.

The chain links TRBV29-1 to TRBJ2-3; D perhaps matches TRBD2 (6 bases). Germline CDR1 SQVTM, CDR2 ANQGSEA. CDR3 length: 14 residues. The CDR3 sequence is CSLTPRGSTDTQYF. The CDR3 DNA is TGCAGTCTCACCCCGCGGGGATCCACAGATACGCAGTATTTT.

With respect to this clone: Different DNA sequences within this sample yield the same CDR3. CDR3 DNA sequence: TGTGCCTGGAGTGTGGCTCCGTATGGCTACACCTTC. Its protein is CAWSVAPYGYTF. V is TRBV30 and J is TRBJ1-2; D is uncertain. Germline V gene sequence: CDR1 GTSNPN, CDR2 SVGIG (reference sequence). There are 12 residues in the CDR3. The V end lost 0 bases, the J end lost 5 bases, and 7 bases lay between the germline ends. Variable domain in full (rest from reference TRBV30 and TRBJ1-2): SQTIHQWPATLVQPVGSPLSLECTVEGTSNPNLYWYRQAAGRGLQLLFYSVGIGQISSEVPQNLSASRPQDRQFILSSKKLLLSDSGFYLCAWSVAPYGYTFGSGTRLTVV.

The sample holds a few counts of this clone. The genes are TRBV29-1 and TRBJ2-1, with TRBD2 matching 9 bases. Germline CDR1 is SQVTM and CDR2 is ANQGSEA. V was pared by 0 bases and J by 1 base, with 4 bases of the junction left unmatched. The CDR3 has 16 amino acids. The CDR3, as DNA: TGCAGCGTTGAAGAAGGACTAGCGAATTCCTACAATGAGCAGTTCTTC. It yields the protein CSVEEGLANSYNEQFF.

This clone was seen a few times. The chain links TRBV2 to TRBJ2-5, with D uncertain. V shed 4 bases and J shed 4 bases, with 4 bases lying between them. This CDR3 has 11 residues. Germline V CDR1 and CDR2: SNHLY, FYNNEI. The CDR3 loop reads CASSVRETQYF. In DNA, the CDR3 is TGTGCCAGCAGTGTCAGAGAGACCCAGTACTTC.

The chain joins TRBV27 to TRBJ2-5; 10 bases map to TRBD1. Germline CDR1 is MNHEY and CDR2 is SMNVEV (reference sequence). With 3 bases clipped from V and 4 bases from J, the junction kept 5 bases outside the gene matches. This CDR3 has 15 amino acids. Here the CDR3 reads CASSFTWDRGETQYF. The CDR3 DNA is TGTGCCAGCAGTTTCACCTGGGACAGGGGAGAGACCCAGTACTTC.

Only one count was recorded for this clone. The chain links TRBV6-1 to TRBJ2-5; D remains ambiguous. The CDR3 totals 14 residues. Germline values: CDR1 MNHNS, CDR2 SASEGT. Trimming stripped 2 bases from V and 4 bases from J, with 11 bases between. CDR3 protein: CASSEWGWGETQYF. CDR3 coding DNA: TGTGCCAGCAGTGAATGGGGTTGGGGAGAGACCCAGTACTTC.

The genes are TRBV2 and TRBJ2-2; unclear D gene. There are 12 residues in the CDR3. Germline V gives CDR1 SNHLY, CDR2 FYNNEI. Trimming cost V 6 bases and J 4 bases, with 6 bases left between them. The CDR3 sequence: CASRVLTGELFF. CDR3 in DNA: TGTGCCAGCAGGGTCCTCACCGGGGAGCTGTTTTTT.

The CDR3 nucleotides are TGTGCCAGCAGCTCCGACAGAGGCACTGAAGCTTTCTTT. Protein sequence: CASSSDRGTEAFF. V gene TRBV11-2 combines with J gene TRBJ1-1; TRBD1 might be the D (5 bases). The germline gives CDR1 SGHAT, CDR2 FQNNGV. V shed 4 bases and J shed 4 bases, with 10 bases lying between them. The CDR3 consists of 13 residues.

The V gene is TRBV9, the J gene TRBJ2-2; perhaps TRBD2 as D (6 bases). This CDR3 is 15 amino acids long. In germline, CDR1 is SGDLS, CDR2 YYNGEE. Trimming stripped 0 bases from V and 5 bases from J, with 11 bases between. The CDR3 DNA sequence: TGTGCCAGCAGCGTAGATGGGACTTTAACCGGGGAGCTGTTTTTT. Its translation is CASSVDGTLTGELFF.

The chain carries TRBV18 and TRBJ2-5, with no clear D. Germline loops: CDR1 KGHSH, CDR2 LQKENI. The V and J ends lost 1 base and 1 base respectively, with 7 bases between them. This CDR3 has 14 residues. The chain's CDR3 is CASSPLSGQETQYF. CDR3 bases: TGTGCCAGCTCACCACTATCGGGCCAAGAGACCCAGTACTTC.

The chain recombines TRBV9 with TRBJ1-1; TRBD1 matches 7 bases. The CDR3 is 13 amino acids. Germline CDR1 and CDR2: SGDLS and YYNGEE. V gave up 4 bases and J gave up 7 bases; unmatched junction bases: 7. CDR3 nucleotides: TGTGCCAGCAGCCGCTCCGGGACAGATGAAGCTTTCTTT. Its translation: CASSRSGTDEAFF.

Here the CDR3 reads CASSPGTYYQETQYF. The CDR3 DNA reads TGTGCCAGCAGCCCCGGGACATATTACCAAGAGACCCAGTACTTC. The rearrangement joins TRBV9 to TRBJ2-5; the D gene is possibly TRBD1 (6 bases). Per germline, CDR1 SGDLS and CDR2 YYNGEE. The length of the CDR3 is 15 residues. V was cut by 4 bases and J by 0 bases, with 13 bases left in between.

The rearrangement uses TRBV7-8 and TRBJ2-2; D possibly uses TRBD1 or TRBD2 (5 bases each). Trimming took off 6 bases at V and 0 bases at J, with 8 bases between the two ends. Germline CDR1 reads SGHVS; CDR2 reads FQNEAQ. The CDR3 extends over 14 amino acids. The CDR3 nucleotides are TGTGCCAGCAGTGGGACCGCGAACACCGGGGAGCTGTTTTTT. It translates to CASSGTANTGELFF.

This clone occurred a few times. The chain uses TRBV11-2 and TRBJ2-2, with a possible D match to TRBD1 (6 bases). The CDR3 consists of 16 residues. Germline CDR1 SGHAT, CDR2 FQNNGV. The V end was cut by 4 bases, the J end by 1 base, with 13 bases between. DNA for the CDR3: TGTGCCAGCAGCTCGTCCGGGACATTGAACACCGGGGAGCTGTTTTTT. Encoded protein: CASSSSGTLNTGELFF.

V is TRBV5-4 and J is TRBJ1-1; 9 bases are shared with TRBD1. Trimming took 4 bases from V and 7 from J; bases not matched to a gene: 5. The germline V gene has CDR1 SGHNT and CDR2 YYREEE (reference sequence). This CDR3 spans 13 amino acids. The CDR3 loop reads CASSLRQGGEAFF. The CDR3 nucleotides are TGTGCCAGCAGCCTGAGACAGGGGGGTGAAGCTTTCTTT.

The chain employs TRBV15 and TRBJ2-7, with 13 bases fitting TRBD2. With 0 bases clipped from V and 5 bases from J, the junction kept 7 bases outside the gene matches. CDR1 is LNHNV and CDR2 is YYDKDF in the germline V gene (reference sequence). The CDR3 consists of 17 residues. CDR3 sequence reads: CATSRDHGTSGVHEQYF. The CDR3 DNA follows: TGTGCCACCAGCAGAGATCACGGGACTAGCGGGGTCCACGAGCAGTACTTC.

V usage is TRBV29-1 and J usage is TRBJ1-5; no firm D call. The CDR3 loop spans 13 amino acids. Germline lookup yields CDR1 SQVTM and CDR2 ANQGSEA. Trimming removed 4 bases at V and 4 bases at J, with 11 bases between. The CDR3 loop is CSVVERGNQPQHF. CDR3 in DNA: TGCAGCGTTGTGGAGCGAGGAAATCAGCCCCAGCATTTT.

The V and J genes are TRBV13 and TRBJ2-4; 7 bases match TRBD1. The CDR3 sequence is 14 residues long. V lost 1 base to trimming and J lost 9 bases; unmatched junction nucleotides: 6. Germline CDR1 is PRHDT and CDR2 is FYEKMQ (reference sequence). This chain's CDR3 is CASSLARGPSIQYF. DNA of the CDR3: TGTGCCAGCAGCTTAGCTAGGGGGCCGAGCATTCAGTACTTC.

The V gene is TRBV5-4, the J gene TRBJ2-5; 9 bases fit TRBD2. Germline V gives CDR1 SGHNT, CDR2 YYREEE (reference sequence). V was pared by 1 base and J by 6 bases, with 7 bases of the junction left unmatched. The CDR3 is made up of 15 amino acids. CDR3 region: CASSLSGGTSQTQYF. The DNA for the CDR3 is TGTGCCAGCAGCTTGTCGGGAGGGACTAGCCAGACCCAGTACTTC.

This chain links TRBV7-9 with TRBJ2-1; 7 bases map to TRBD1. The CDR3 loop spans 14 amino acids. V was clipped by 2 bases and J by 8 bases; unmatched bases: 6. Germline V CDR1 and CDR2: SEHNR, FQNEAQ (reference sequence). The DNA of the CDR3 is TGTGCCAGCAGCTTAAATCAGGGGGTAGATGAGCAGTTCTTC. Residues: CASSLNQGVDEQFF.